Below are 15 T cell receptor beta chains sequenced from a single sample in a study of blood T cell repertoires in COVID-19 (dated by TCRdb to the early 2020s). Libraries came from the immunoSEQ multiplex PCR assay. This is the immuneACCESS table as TCRdb keeps it, with only in-frame sequences that have V and J called. A part of the clones is gone; compared with another copy, unresolved V genes explain less than half, and the rest is unexplained. Recorded for this sample are tens of thousands of clones; 88% of them occurred a single time. 5% to 6.5% of the sample lies in the top ten. Sequencing used peripheral blood. The receptors come from a man aged 50-60 years with active COVID-19.

A few counts support this clone. V gene TRBV27 combines with J gene TRBJ1-2; perhaps TRBD1 as D (6 bases). The V gene lost 2 bases and the J gene lost 7 bases, with 14 bases spanning the gap. The CDR3 has 14 residues. The germline V gene has CDR1 MNHEY and CDR2 SMNVEV (reference sequence). The CDR3 reads CASSLQGLRGGYTF. CDR3 nucleotides: TGTGCCAGCAGTTTACAGGGGCTTAGGGGTGGCTACACCTTC.

The chain couples TRBV9 to TRBJ2-7, with 9 bases aligning to TRBD1. The CDR3 is 16 residues long. Trimming removed 3 bases from V and 0 bases from J; junction bases left unmatched: 7. Germline V gene data show CDR1 as SGDLS and CDR2 as YYNGEE. CDR3 in DNA: TGTGCCAGCAGCGGGGGACAGGGCACTTTCTCCTACGAGCAGTACTTC. Its protein is CASSGGQGTFSYEQYF.

The rearrangement uses TRBV6-6 and TRBJ1-1; D possibly corresponds to TRBD1 (6 bases). The CDR3 is 14 amino acids. Germline CDR1 and CDR2: MNHNY and SVGAGI (reference sequence). Trimming removed 0 bases from V and 5 bases from J, with 10 bases in between. Written as DNA, the CDR3 is TGTGCCAGCAGTTACTCGGAGGGGGGGACTGAAGCTTTCTTT. Translation gives CASSYSEGGTEAFF.

This chain joins TRBV19 and TRBJ1-5; 9 nucleotides match TRBD1. V shed 7 bases and J 7 bases; nucleotides not matched to a gene: 5. There are 13 residues in the CDR3. CDR1 and CDR2 from the germline V gene are LNHDA and SQIVND (reference sequence). The CDR3 DNA reads TGTGCCAGTACCCGGACAGGGGCACAGCCCCAGCATTTT. It encodes CASTRTGAQPQHF. Full variable domain (remainder filled in from reference TRBV19 and TRBJ1-5): DGGITQSPKYLFRKEGQNVTLSCEQNLNHDAMYWYRQDPGQGLRLIYYSQIVNDFQKGDIAEGYSVSREKKESFPLTVTSAQKNPTAFYLCASTRTGAQPQHFGDGTRLSIL.

The gene calls are TRBV28 and TRBJ1-6, with a weak D call TRBD1 (5 bases). V lost 5 bases and J lost 10, with 9 bases in between. The CDR3 covers 12 residues. The germline V gene encodes CDR1 MDHEN and CDR2 SYDVKM. Here the CDR3 DNA reads TGTGCCAGCAGTCGTCCAGGGTCACCCCTCCACTTT. It is translated as CASSRPGSPLHF.

V is TRBV30 and J is TRBJ1-6; perhaps TRBD1 as D (5 bases). The CDR3 consists of 16 residues. Germline values: CDR1 GTSNPN, CDR2 SVGIG (reference sequence). Trimming left V 0 bases short and J 9 bases short, with 18 bases between. CDR3 residues: CAWSVAGQGFGSPLHF. DNA of the CDR3: TGTGCCTGGAGTGTGGCAGGGCAGGGTTTCGGTTCACCCCTCCACTTT. Full variable domain (missing parts from reference TRBV30 and TRBJ1-6): SQTIHQWPATLVQPVGSPLSLECTVEGTSNPNLYWYRQAAGRGLQLLFYSVGIGQISSEVPQNLSASRPQDRQFILSSKKLLLSDSGFYLCAWSVAGQGFGSPLHFGNGTRLTVT.

V usage is TRBV3-1 (or the pseudogene TRBV3-2) and J usage is TRBJ1-2; D remains ambiguous. CDR1 and CDR2 (germline): LGHDT, YNNKEL (reference sequence). CDR3 length: 15 amino acids. Trimming left V 6 bases short and J 0 bases short, with 14 bases between. CDR3 in amino acids: CASSQHDTTNYGYTF. The CDR3, as DNA: TGTGCCAGCAGTCAACATGACACCACTAACTATGGCTACACCTTC.

The gene calls are TRBV9 and TRBJ2-2, with 8 bases that match TRBD1. The CDR3 has 15 amino acids. CDR1 is SGDLS, CDR2 YYNGEE, per germline. The V segment lost 0 bases and the J segment 4 bases; nucleotides outside the gene matches: 2. The CDR3, as DNA: TGTGCCAGCAGCGTAGAGGACAGGGTCACCGGGGAGCTGTTTTTT. Translation: CASSVEDRVTGELFF.

CDR3 coding DNA: TGTGCCAGCAAGACTAGGGGAGGCACCGGGGAGCTGTTTTTT. It is translated as CASKTRGGTGELFF. This rearrangement joins TRBV19 to TRBJ2-2; D possibly corresponds to TRBD2 (6 bases). The CDR3 consists of 14 residues. Trimming shortened V by 9 bases and J by 4 bases, and 15 bases separated the two germline ends. Germline CDR1 LNHDA, CDR2 SQIVND (reference sequence).

The rearrangement uses TRBV12-3 or TRBV12-4 and TRBJ1-5; D gene ambiguous. The CDR3 loop spans 12 amino acids. The germline V and J ends were trimmed by 3 bases and 6 bases, with 6 bases remaining between them. CDR3 sequence (DNA): TGTGCCAGCAGTTTCGGTGGTCAGCCCCAGCATTTT. Translated, it gives CASSFGGQPQHF.

The chain has TRBV6-5 and TRBJ1-2; D is ambiguous. Trimming removed 2 bases at V and 7 bases at J, with 11 bases between. CDR1 is MNHEY and CDR2 is SVGAGI in the germline V gene. This CDR3 region has 13 residues. The CDR3 sequence: CASSYLRGGGYTF. The DNA of the CDR3 is TGTGCCAGCAGTTACCTTCGAGGAGGTGGCTACACCTTC.

V gene TRBV27 combines with J gene TRBJ2-7; D ambiguous. Trimming left V 6 bases short and J 1 base short, with 16 bases between. The CDR3 spans 15 residues. Per the germline V gene, CDR1 is MNHEY and CDR2 is SMNVEV (reference sequence). The CDR3 DNA reads as TGTGCCAGCAGATTCACCCACCTCGAGTCCTACGAGCAGTACTTC. It specifies CASRFTHLESYEQYF.

This chain uses TRBV2 with TRBJ2-4; the D gene is possibly TRBD1 (5 bases). The germline V gene encodes CDR1 SNHLY and CDR2 FYNNEI. The V end lost 6 bases, the J end lost 10 bases, and 7 bases lay between the germline ends. The CDR3 has 10 amino acids. CDR3 residues: CASRQGIQYF. The CDR3, as DNA: TGTGCCAGCAGGCAGGGTATTCAGTACTTC.

The chain has TRBV29-1 and TRBJ2-3; maybe TRBD1 (6 bases). V was trimmed by 5 bases and J by 1 base, leaving 10 bases between them. CDR1 and CDR2 (germline): SQVTM, ANQGSEA. The CDR3 contains 13 residues. CDR3 residues: CSVQGHRTDTQYF. CDR3 DNA sequence: TGCAGCGTTCAGGGGCACCGCACAGATACGCAGTATTTT.

The chain is built from TRBV24-1 and TRBJ1-5, with D hard to call. CDR1 is KGHDR, CDR2 SFDVKD, per germline. This CDR3 contains 13 residues. Deletions cut 4 bases from V and 5 bases from J, with 8 bases between. The CDR3 protein is CATSEGGYQPQHF. Written as DNA, the CDR3 is TGTGCCACCAGTGAGGGCGGGTATCAGCCCCAGCATTTT.